This entry lists 23 T cell receptor beta chains sequenced from one sample in a study of identical twins (dated by TCRdb to about 2016). Preparation of the library involved 5' RACE. Sequenced using an Illumina HiSeq 2000. In TCRdb, the public reads were trimmed at Q25 with fastp and aligned with MiXCR, with productive beta chains retained. Every entry covers one CDR3 protein and lists the most common genes and DNA from its rows. For this sample there are about 470,000 distinct CDR3 sequences; more than 20% appear just once. The ten largest clones take up approximately 2.9% of the sample. These data also featured in a second study, about T cells expressing NK-cell markers.

Sequenced: CD4+ T cells sorted from blood. These receptors came from a woman between 18 and 29 years old in good health.

In its sample, this clonotype was seen a few times. This sequence joins TRBV10-3 and TRBJ2-3, with 9 bases aligning to TRBD2. V shed 10 bases, J shed 1 base, and the junction held 3 bases outside the gene matches. CDR1 is ENHRY, CDR2 SYGVKD, per germline. The CDR3 is 13 amino acids. The CDR3 nucleotides read TGTGCCACTAAGCGGGAGGGCACAGATACGCAGTATTTT. Translated, it gives CATKREGTDTQYF.

This clonotype came up a few times. The DNA for the CDR3 is TGTGCCAGCAGTCGCAGGGACACGGGAAACACTGAAGCTTTCTTT. Translating it yields CASSRRDTGNTEAFF. V and J are TRBV12-3 or TRBV12-4 and TRBJ1-1; D is possibly TRBD1 (6 bases). V was pared by 5 bases and J by 2 bases, with 15 bases between. The CDR3 sequence is 15 residues long.

This clonotype showed up just a few times. CDR3 amino acids: CSATGSTGITDTQYF. CDR3 in DNA: TGCAGTGCTACGGGGTCTACGGGGATCACAGATACGCAGTATTTT. V is TRBV20-1 and J is TRBJ2-3; TRBD2 is a possible D gene (5 bases). Germline CDR1 reads DFQATT; CDR2 reads SNEGSKA (reference sequence). The ends were cut back, 4 bases at V and 2 bases at J, with 16 bases in the middle. This CDR3 has 15 residues.

The chain joins TRBV11-2 to TRBJ2-4; 9 bases are a match to TRBD1. The J segment lost 7 bases and the V segment lost 1 base, leaving 5 bases of the junction unmatched. This CDR3 spans 15 amino acids. Germline assignment: CDR1 SGHAT and CDR2 FQNNGV. The CDR3: CASSLGTGDVNIQYF. Written as DNA, the CDR3 is TGTGCCAGCAGCTTAGGGACAGGGGATGTGAACATTCAGTACTTC.

V gene TRBV7-9 combines with J gene TRBJ2-1, with 10 bases fitting TRBD2. V trimming: 3 bases; J trimming: 7 bases; junction bases outside the gene matches: 3. The CDR3 is made up of 14 amino acids. Germline CDR1 and CDR2: SEHNR and FQNEAQ (reference sequence). This CDR3 reads CASSFTSGVNEQFF. The DNA of the CDR3 is TGTGCCAGCAGCTTCACTAGCGGGGTAAATGAGCAGTTCTTC. Variable domain in full (rest from reference TRBV7-9 and TRBJ2-1): DTGVSQNPRHKITKRGQNVTFRCDPISEHNRLYWYRQTLGQGPEFLTYFQNEAQLEKSRLLSDRFSAERPKGSFSTLEIQRTEQGDSAMYLCASSFTSGVNEQFFGPGTRLTVL.

This clonotype turned up a few times. The rearrangement links TRBV6-5 to TRBJ2-7; D remains unclear. The germline V gene has CDR1 MNHEY and CDR2 SVGAGI. V gave up 5 bases and J gave up 0 bases, with 14 bases separating them. The CDR3 is made up of 15 amino acids. CDR3 nucleotides: TGTGCCAGCAGTCACGGGTTATACAGCTCCTACGAGCAGTACTTC. It is translated as CASSHGLYSSYEQYF.

The chain joins TRBV9 to TRBJ2-7; a possible D gene is TRBD1 (5 bases). Germline V lookup: CDR1 SGDLS, CDR2 YYNGEE. Trimming took off 0 bases at V and 7 bases at J, with 11 bases between the two ends. This CDR3 has 13 residues. CDR3 amino acids: CASSVDRMGEQYF. CDR3 nucleotide sequence: TGTGCCAGCAGCGTAGACAGGATGGGGGAGCAGTACTTC.

This clonotype was counted a few times. This chain connects TRBV11-1 to TRBJ2-1; TRBD2 matches 9 bases. Looked up from germline, CDR1 is SGHAT and CDR2 is FQDESV (reference sequence). After removal of 6 bases from V and 4 bases from J, the junction contained 7 bases not matched to a gene. The CDR3 is made up of 15 amino acids. This CDR3 is CASSIAGAAYNEQFF. In nucleotides, the CDR3 is TGTGCCAGCAGTATAGCGGGGGCCGCTTACAATGAGCAGTTCTTC.

This clonotype occurred a few times. The rearrangement links TRBV6-5 to TRBJ2-3, with 7 bases identical to TRBD2. This CDR3 contains 17 residues. J was trimmed by 0 bases and V by 2 bases; bases with no gene match: 8. Germline V CDR1 and CDR2: MNHEY, SVGAGI. CDR3 coding DNA: TGTGCCAGCAGTTACACCTCAAGCGGGGCGAGCACAGATACGCAGTATTTT. This translates into CASSYTSSGASTDTQYF.

The gene calls are TRBV5-1 and TRBJ2-7; D is unresolved. The V end was cut by 2 bases, the J end by 3 bases, with 12 bases between. The CDR3 has 14 residues. Germline-derived CDR1 and CDR2 are SGHRS and YFSETQ. CDR3 nucleotide sequence: TGCGCCAGCAGCTTCTCAAGGCACCTCTACGAGCAGTACTTC. Amino acid sequence: CASSFSRHLYEQYF.

This clonotype was detected only a few times. This chain joins TRBV12-3 or TRBV12-4 and TRBJ1-5; D gene ambiguous. The ends were cut back, 1 base at V and 6 bases at J, with 7 bases in the middle. This CDR3 comprises 13 residues. CDR3 in DNA: TGTGCCAGCAGTTTAGTAGATTTTCAGCCCCAGCATTTT. Protein: CASSLVDFQPQHF.

This clonotype was recorded many times. The rearrangement links TRBV6-2 or TRBV6-3 to TRBJ1-4; D is uncertain. Trimming removed 3 bases at V and 5 bases at J, with 16 bases between. The CDR3 totals 16 residues. Germline-derived CDR1 and CDR2 are MNHEY and SVGEGT. In DNA, the CDR3 is TGTGCCAGCAGTTATCTGCCGCCGGGTGCCAATGAAAAACTGTTTTTT. Protein: CASSYLPPGANEKLFF.

This clonotype was counted between two and nine times. The V call is TRBV29-1, the J call TRBJ1-1; D gene ambiguous. From germline, CDR1 is SQVTM and CDR2 ANQGSEA. V lost 3 bases, J lost 0 bases, and 5 bases lay in between. The length of the CDR3 is 12 residues. The CDR3 DNA reads as TGCAGCGTTGATAACCTGAACACTGAAGCTTTCTTT. Its protein is CSVDNLNTEAFF. The whole variable domain, filled in from reference TRBV29-1 and TRBJ1-1, reads SAVISQKPSRDICQRGTSLTIQCQVDSQVTMMFWYRQQPGQSLTLIATANQGSEATYESGFVIDKFPISRPNLTFSTLTVSNMSPEDSSIYLCSVDNLNTEAFFGQGTRLTVV.

CDR3 loop: CASSSRTSGRRDEQYF. Here the CDR3 DNA reads TGTGCCAGCAGTTCGAGAACTAGCGGGAGAAGGGACGAGCAGTACTTC. The gene calls are TRBV6-5 and TRBJ2-7; the match to TRBD2 covers 11 bases. CDR1 and CDR2 from the germline V gene are MNHEY and SVGAGI. J gave up 5 bases and V 4 bases, and 10 bases lay outside the gene matches. The CDR3 runs 16 residues.

The rearrangement joins TRBV10-2 to TRBJ2-1; 7 bases agree with TRBD1. The trim removed 3 bases at V and 13 bases at J, leaving 3 bases unmatched. The germline V gene encodes CDR1 WSHSY and CDR2 SAAADI. The CDR3 is made up of 11 amino acids. For the CDR3, the DNA is TGCGCCAGCAGTGACAGACAGGGTCAGTTCTTC. It yields the protein CASSDRQGQFF.

The V call is TRBV20-1, the J call TRBJ1-3; possibly TRBD1 for D (6 bases). Looked up from germline, CDR1 is DFQATT and CDR2 is SNEGSKA (reference sequence). The CDR3 loop spans 15 amino acids. The germline V and J ends were trimmed by 1 base and 0 bases, with 10 bases remaining between them. CDR3 sequence reads: CSARVGGLSGNTIYF. Written as DNA, the CDR3 is TGCAGTGCTAGAGTTGGGGGGCTCTCTGGAAACACCATATATTTT.

This clonotype has a handful of counts. The rearrangement links TRBV7-9 to TRBJ2-5, with 8 bases lining up with TRBD1. The CDR3 has 15 residues. Germline V gene sequence: CDR1 SEHNR, CDR2 FQNEAQ (reference sequence). Unmatched junction bases numbered 7, after V lost 4 bases and J lost 3 bases. The CDR3 is CASSWGQGAKETQYF. CDR3 nucleotide sequence: TGTGCCAGCAGCTGGGGGCAGGGGGCAAAAGAGACCCAGTACTTC.

The rearrangement joins TRBV5-1 to TRBJ2-5; no reliable D call. V was trimmed by 6 bases and J by 5 bases, leaving 17 bases between them. This CDR3 region has 14 residues. The germline gives CDR1 SGHRS, CDR2 YFSETQ. CDR3 DNA: TGCGCCAGCACCATGGGTACCTTCGCGGAGACCCAGTACTTC. Its translation: CASTMGTFAETQYF.

In this sample, this clonotype turned up a few times. J is TRBJ1-4 and V is TRBV12-3 or TRBV12-4, with D unresolved. Trimming removed 3 bases from V and 6 bases from J, with 11 bases in between. The CDR3 consists of 14 residues. The CDR3 loop reads CASSLVRWDEKLFF. In DNA form, the CDR3 reads TGTGCCAGCAGTTTGGTGCGTTGGGATGAAAAACTGTTTTTT.

This clonotype was seen once. The genes are TRBV7-9 and TRBJ2-7; D ambiguous. Germline V gene data show CDR1 as SEHNR and CDR2 as FQNEAQ (reference sequence). V lost 1 base and J lost 3, with 10 bases in between. The CDR3 runs to 14 residues. CDR3: CASSLEVGFYEQYF. Written as DNA, the CDR3 is TGTGCCAGCAGCTTAGAAGTCGGTTTCTACGAGCAGTACTTC.

At least ten counts were recorded for this clonotype. The chain links TRBV12-3 or TRBV12-4 to TRBJ1-5; a possible D gene is TRBD1 (6 bases). The CDR3 sequence is 15 residues long. Trimming cost V 2 bases and J 5 bases, with 13 bases left between them. The CDR3 loop is CASSLIDGGHQPQHF. The CDR3 nucleotides are TGTGCCAGCAGTTTAATAGACGGGGGGCATCAGCCCCAGCATTTT.

In this sample, this clonotype turned up a few times. The chain combines TRBV12-3 or TRBV12-4 with TRBJ2-1; tentative D call: TRBD2 (6 bases). The germline V and J ends were trimmed by 2 bases and 8 bases, with 16 bases remaining between them. The CDR3 consists of 15 residues. The CDR3 DNA sequence: TGTGCCAGCAGTTTAAATCGCGGGGTAATTGATGAGCAGTTCTTC. Translating it yields CASSLNRGVIDEQFF.

The chain is built from TRBV7-8 and TRBJ2-3, with 8 bases fitting TRBD1. J was trimmed by 3 bases and V by 5 bases; bases with no gene match: 10. The germline V gene encodes CDR1 SGHVS and CDR2 FQNEAQ. The CDR3 is made up of 16 amino acids. CDR3 DNA: TGTGCCAGCAGCCCGGACCGGGACAGGTCGACAGATACGCAGTATTTT. Translation: CASSPDRDRSTDTQYF.